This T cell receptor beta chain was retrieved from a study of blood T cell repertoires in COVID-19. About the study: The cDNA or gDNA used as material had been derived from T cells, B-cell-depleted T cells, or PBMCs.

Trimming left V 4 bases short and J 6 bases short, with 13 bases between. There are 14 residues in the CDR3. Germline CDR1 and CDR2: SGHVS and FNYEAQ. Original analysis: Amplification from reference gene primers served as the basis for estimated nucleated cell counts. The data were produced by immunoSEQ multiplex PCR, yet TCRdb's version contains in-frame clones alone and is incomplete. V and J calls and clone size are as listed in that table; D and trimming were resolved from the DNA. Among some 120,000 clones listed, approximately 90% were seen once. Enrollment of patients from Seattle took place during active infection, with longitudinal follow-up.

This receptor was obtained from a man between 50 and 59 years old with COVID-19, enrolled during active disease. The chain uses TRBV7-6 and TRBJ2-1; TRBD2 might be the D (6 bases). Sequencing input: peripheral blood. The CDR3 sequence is CASSSLGGTNEQFF. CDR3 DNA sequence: TGTGCCAGCAGCTCGCTGGGGGGTACCAATGAGCAGTTCTTC.